One sample yielded the 25 T cell receptor beta chains listed below, sequenced in a study of shared clonotypes between healthy human individuals. Only in-frame clones appear in the TCRdb table, and some are missing; sequencing was by immunoSEQ multiplex PCR. The sample lists millions of clones; about 92% were seen once. In the naive CD8 group, cells lacked CD45RO and were positively selected for CCR7, so terminally differentiated effector memory CD45RA+ cells were left out. The sequenced sample consisted of naive CD8+ T cells from PBMCs. The source of these receptors is a man between 18 and 29 years old in good health. Some clones in this sample may be carry-over from other donors' samples.

This sequence joins TRBV2 and TRBJ1-2; D not resolved. Trimming removed 6 bases at V and 10 bases at J, with 15 bases between. CDR3 length equals 12 residues. Germline CDR1 is SNHLY and CDR2 is FYNNEI. This CDR3 reads CASSDRLLDYTF. The CDR3 nucleotides are TGTGCCAGCAGCGACCGGCTTTTGGACTACACCTTC.

V and J are TRBV6-5 and TRBJ2-3, with TRBD1 matching over 7 bases. The V and J ends lost 4 bases and 4 bases, in that order; junction bases with no gene match: 8. Germline V gene data show CDR1 as MNHEY and CDR2 as SVGAGI. The length of the CDR3 is 15 residues. The CDR3 region is CASSLGTGVADTQYF. In nucleotides, the CDR3 is TGTGCCAGCAGTTTGGGTACAGGGGTGGCAGATACGCAGTATTTT.

This clone has just one count. The genes are TRBV9 and TRBJ2-1; TRBD2 matches at 15 bases. The CDR3 runs 17 residues. The V gene's germline CDR1 is SGDLS and CDR2 YYNGEE. The junction had 6 bases not matched to a gene; V was cut back by 0 bases and J by 8 bases. In DNA, the CDR3 is TGTGCCAGCAGCGTAGCTACTGGACTAGCGGGAGGGGATGAGCAGTTCTTC. It is translated as CASSVATGLAGGDEQFF.

This clone was recorded once. The chain is built from TRBV10-3 and TRBJ2-5, with D possibly being TRBD2 (5 bases). Trimming removed 8 bases at V and 5 bases at J, with 15 bases between. Germline loops: CDR1 ENHRY, CDR2 SYGVKD. This CDR3 has 13 amino acids. The CDR3 here is CAIGVEGAETQYF. For the CDR3, the DNA is TGTGCCATCGGGGTAGAGGGCGCGGAGACCCAGTACTTC.

CDR3 in amino acids: CASRLTSASSYEQYF. Written as DNA, the CDR3 is TGTGCCAGCAGACTTACTAGCGCGAGCTCCTACGAGCAGTACTTC. The chain couples TRBV6-1 to TRBJ2-7; TRBD2 aligns across 7 bases. Unmatched junction bases numbered 8, after V lost 6 bases and J lost 0 bases. This CDR3 is 15 amino acids long. CDR1 and CDR2 (germline): MNHNS, SASEGT.

This rearrangement joins TRBV5-5 to TRBJ2-7; D is uncertain. The CDR3 runs to 14 residues. Per germline, CDR1 SGHKS and CDR2 YYEKEE (reference sequence). Deletions cut 0 bases from V and 2 bases from J, with 9 bases between. DNA of the CDR3: TGTGCCAGCAGCTTGGAGTTCATAGCCTACGAGCAGTACTTC. This codes for CASSLEFIAYEQYF.

The chain joins TRBV9 to TRBJ1-5; D is unclear. In germline, CDR1 is SGDLS, CDR2 YYNGEE. The V gene lost 0 bases and the J gene lost 4 bases, with 8 bases spanning the gap. The length of the CDR3 is 14 residues. The CDR3 nucleotides are TGTGCCAGCAGCGTAGGAGACATAAATCAGCCCCAGCATTTT. It encodes CASSVGDINQPQHF.

The gene calls are TRBV7-8 and TRBJ2-1; 8 bases map to TRBD2. This CDR3 contains 19 residues. V was clipped by 2 bases and J by 0 bases; unmatched bases: 12. Per germline, CDR1 SGHVS and CDR2 FQNEAQ. CDR3 in DNA: TGTGCCAGCAGCTTATTAAGGGCTAGCGGGTGGAGCTCCTACAATGAGCAGTTCTTC. Its translation is CASSLLRASGWSSYNEQFF.

The J gene is TRBJ2-7, the V gene TRBV25-1, with a tentative D call TRBD2 (5 bases). Germline CDR1 is MGHDK and CDR2 is SYGVNS. This CDR3 comprises 17 residues. Deletions cut 1 base from V and 2 bases from J, with 18 bases between. This CDR3 is CASSESSGERSPYEQYF. CDR3 nucleotides: TGTGCCAGCAGTGAATCCTCTGGGGAGAGATCCCCCTACGAGCAGTACTTC.

The V gene is TRBV28, the J gene TRBJ2-3, with unresolved D. V was trimmed by 7 bases and J by 2 bases, leaving 10 bases between them. Germline V gives CDR1 MDHEN, CDR2 SYDVKM. The CDR3 has 13 residues. In nucleotides, the CDR3 is TGTGCCAGCACCCCGACCTTCACAGATACGCAGTATTTT. The encoded protein is CASTPTFTDTQYF.

In regard to this clone: Other DNA sequences within the sample encode an identical CDR3. The rearrangement links TRBV11-2 to TRBJ2-1; 8 bases map to TRBD2. Germline values: CDR1 SGHAT, CDR2 FQNNGV. With V trimmed by 1 base and J by 4 bases, 6 bases remained unmatched. CDR3 length: 16 amino acids. CDR3: CASSLGLAGTYNEQFF. The DNA of the CDR3 is TGTGCCAGCAGCTTAGGATTAGCGGGAACGTACAATGAGCAGTTCTTC.

This chain uses TRBV5-1 with TRBJ2-1; 7 bases agree with TRBD2. The CDR3 is made up of 17 amino acids. J lost 6 bases, V lost 0 bases, and 12 bases had no gene match. Germline values: CDR1 SGHRS, CDR2 YFSETQ. The CDR3 loop is CASSLGTSVGGSNEQFF. In nucleotides, the CDR3 is TGCGCCAGCAGCTTGGGTACTAGCGTGGGAGGGTCCAATGAGCAGTTCTTC.

Comments on this clone: Other nucleotide sequences in the sample specify the same CDR3. The CDR3 DNA sequence: TGTGCCAGCAGGGAGACGAACACCGGGGAGCTGTTTTTT. It translates to CASRETNTGELFF. The V call is TRBV6-1, the J call TRBJ2-2; D ambiguous. Trimming left V 6 bases short and J 0 bases short, with 5 bases between. This CDR3 spans 13 amino acids. The germline gives CDR1 MNHNS, CDR2 SASEGT.

The CDR3 loop is CASRDGTGVGYEQYF. The CDR3 DNA reads as TGTGCCAGCAGGGACGGTACGGGAGTCGGCTACGAGCAGTACTTC. The rearrangement links TRBV28 to TRBJ2-7; D possibly corresponds to TRBD2 (6 bases). Trimming shortened V by 6 bases and J by 3 bases, and 18 bases separated the two germline ends. Germline V lookup: CDR1 MDHEN, CDR2 SYDVKM. The CDR3 length is 15 residues.

The V call is TRBV28, the J call TRBJ2-1, with D possibly TRBD2 on 6 matching bases. The CDR3 sequence is 15 residues long. The V end was cut by 5 bases, the J end by 8 bases, with 19 bases between. Germline CDR1 is MDHEN and CDR2 is SYDVKM. This chain's CDR3 is CASSPLGGTLYEQFF. The CDR3 region has the DNA TGTGCCAGCAGTCCCCTGGGGGGTACTTTGTATGAGCAGTTCTTC.

In DNA form, the CDR3 reads TGTGCCAGCAGTTTGCGTCAGGATTATCAGCCCCAGCATTTT. It translates to CASSLRQDYQPQHF. J is TRBJ1-5 and V is TRBV28; no clear D. The V gene lost 3 bases and the J gene lost 5 bases, with 11 bases spanning the gap. The CDR3 has 14 amino acids. Germline-derived CDR1 and CDR2 are MDHEN and SYDVKM.

This clone was counted once. This chain joins TRBV5-6 and TRBJ1-1; D is unresolved. V shed 0 bases and J shed 4 bases, with 10 bases lying between them. CDR1 and CDR2 from the germline V gene are SGHDT and YYEEEE. The CDR3 consists of 14 residues. CDR3 DNA: TGTGCCAGCAGCTTGGCCGCCGTTTCCACTGAAGCTTTCTTT. Protein sequence: CASSLAAVSTEAFF. Full variable domain (rest looked up from reference TRBV5-6 and TRBJ1-1): DAGVTQSPTHLIKTRGQQVTLRCSPKSGHDTVSWYQQALGQGPQFIFQYYEEEERQRGNFPDRFSGHQFPNYSSELNVNALLLGDSALYLCASSLAAVSTEAFFGQGTRLTVV.

J is TRBJ2-3 and V is TRBV15, with 8 nucleotides matching TRBD2. The CDR3 consists of 17 residues. With V trimmed by 5 bases and J by 2 bases, 12 bases remained unmatched. The V gene's germline CDR1 is LNHNV and CDR2 YYDKDF (reference sequence). The CDR3 loop reads CATSSGGSGIPTDTQYF. In DNA form, the CDR3 reads TGTGCCACCAGCTCGGGGGGTAGCGGGATTCCCACAGATACGCAGTATTTT.

The V and J genes are TRBV11-2 and TRBJ2-2, with TRBD2 matching over 14 bases. The ends lost 2 bases at V and 10 bases at J; junction bases unmatched: 12. Germline CDR1 and CDR2: SGHAT and FQNNGV. This CDR3 comprises 18 residues. The CDR3 region has the DNA TGTGCCAGCAGCTTATTTCCGGGACTAGCGGGAGACCCCGAGGAGCTGTTTTTT. It yields the protein CASSLFPGLAGDPEELFF.

This chain joins TRBV14 and TRBJ1-5, with a weak D call TRBD1 (6 bases). The V gene's germline CDR1 is SGHDN and CDR2 FVKESK. The germline V and J ends were trimmed by 6 bases and 4 bases, with 22 bases remaining between them. The CDR3 totals 17 residues. The CDR3 spells CASRATRDTDDNQPQHF. The DNA of the CDR3 is TGTGCCAGCAGGGCAACCCGGGACACGGACGATAATCAGCCCCAGCATTTT.

V is TRBV28 and J is TRBJ1-5; D unresolved. Germline V gene lookup returns CDR1 MDHEN and CDR2 SYDVKM. This CDR3 is 13 amino acids long. V dropped 1 base and J dropped 5 bases, with 6 bases sitting between them. DNA of the CDR3: TGTGCCAGCAGTTTATCCCCCTATCAGCCCCAGCATTTT. This gives the protein CASSLSPYQPQHF.

About this clone itself: The sample holds other DNA sequences that translate to the same CDR3. The chain links TRBV7-9 to TRBJ2-7; 11 bases are a match to TRBD1. The CDR3 spans 15 residues. Germline-derived CDR1 and CDR2 are SEHNR and FQNEAQ (reference sequence). V shed 1 base, J shed 3 bases, and the junction held 2 bases outside the gene matches. The CDR3 is CASSLVGTGGYEQYF. The CDR3, as DNA: TGTGCCAGCAGCTTAGTTGGGACAGGGGGCTACGAGCAGTACTTC.

This clone was observed a single time. This chain connects TRBV13 to TRBJ1-2, with TRBD1 matching over 7 bases. CDR3 length: 14 amino acids. Germline V gives CDR1 PRHDT, CDR2 FYEKMQ (reference sequence). After removal of 5 bases from V and 5 bases from J, the junction contained 8 bases not matched to a gene. CDR3 coding DNA: TGTGCCAGCAGCCCCGTAACAGGGGAGTATGGCTACACCTTC. Protein: CASSPVTGEYGYTF.

This clone came up once. The rearrangement joins TRBV5-1 to TRBJ1-1; D is perhaps TRBD1 (6 bases). Germline CDR1 is SGHRS and CDR2 is YFSETQ. V lost 5 bases to trimming and J lost 3 bases, with 20 bases between them. This CDR3 has 16 residues. The CDR3 loop is CASREQGMKGDTEAFF. CDR3 coding DNA: TGCGCCAGCAGGGAACAGGGTATGAAGGGAGACACTGAAGCTTTCTTT. Complete variable domain (other parts from reference TRBV5-1 and TRBJ1-1): KAGVTQTPRYLIKTRGQQVTLSCSPISGHRSVSWYQQTPGQGLQFLFEYFSETQRNKGNFPGRFSGRQFSNSRSEMNVSTLELGDSALYLCASREQGMKGDTEAFFGQGTRLTVV.

This clone is a singleton in its sample. The same CDR3 arises from other DNA sequences in this sample as well. V gene TRBV5-6 combines with J gene TRBJ2-7; D is unresolved. Trimming removed 5 bases from V and 3 bases from J, with 9 bases in between. The germline V gene encodes CDR1 SGHDT and CDR2 YYEEEE. This CDR3 spans 12 amino acids. The CDR3 protein is CASSSMDYEQYF. DNA for the CDR3: TGTGCCAGCAGTTCCATGGACTACGAGCAGTACTTC. Drawing the rest from reference TRBV5-6 and TRBJ2-7, the complete variable domain is DAGVTQSPTHLIKTRGQQVTLRCSPKSGHDTVSWYQQALGQGPQFIFQYYEEEERQRGNFPDRFSGHQFPNYSSELNVNALLLGDSALYLCASSSMDYEQYFGPGTRLTVT.